This paragraph reports one T cell receptor (beta chain). Antigen: not known. This sample was included in a study of T cell responses to AZD1222 COVID-19 vaccine. Points from the study as a whole: Just a handful of AZD1222 recipients were seropositive at baseline. It should be noted that donors were predominantly white British and more often female, and clonal diversity was possibly underestimated. Vaccine-related CD4 TCRs covered spike, predominating at 160-218 and 743-854.

Sequenced by immunoSEQ multiplex PCR; TCRdb stores in-frame clones only, minus some. The top ten clones hold 2.6% of a sample with some 170,000 clones, more than 80% of them seen once. The CDR3 has 13 residues. CDR1 is MNHEY, CDR2 SVGAGI, per germline. V was pared by 6 bases and J by 7 bases, with 12 bases between. This chain uses TRBV6-5 with TRBJ1-4; weak D call: TRBD1 (5 bases). This clonotype was obtained from an adult in good health. The sequencing used peripheral blood, collected on day 0 of AZD1222 vaccination. The CDR3 reads CASSRTWGEKLFF. CDR3 sequence (DNA): TGTGCCAGCAGCAGGACATGGGGTGAAAAACTGTTTTTT.